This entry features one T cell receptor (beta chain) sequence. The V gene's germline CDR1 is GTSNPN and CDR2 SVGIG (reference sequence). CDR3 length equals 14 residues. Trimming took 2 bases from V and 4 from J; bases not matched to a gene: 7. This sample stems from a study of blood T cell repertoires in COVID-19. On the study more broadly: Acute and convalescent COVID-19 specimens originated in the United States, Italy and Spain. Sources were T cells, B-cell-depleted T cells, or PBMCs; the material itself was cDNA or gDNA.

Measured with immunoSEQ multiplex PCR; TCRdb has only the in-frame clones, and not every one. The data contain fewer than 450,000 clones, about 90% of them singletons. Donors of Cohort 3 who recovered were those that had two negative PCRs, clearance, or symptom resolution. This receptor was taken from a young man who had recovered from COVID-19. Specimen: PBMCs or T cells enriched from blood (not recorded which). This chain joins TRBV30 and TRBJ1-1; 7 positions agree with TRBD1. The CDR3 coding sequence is TGTGCCTGGAGTCGCAGGGGGTTGGGCACTGAAGCTTTCTTT. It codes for CAWSRRGLGTEAFF.